This passage covers 30 T cell receptor beta chains from one sample sequenced in a study of blood T cell repertoires in COVID-19. Some clones are missing from TCRdb's copy, which holds only in-frame ones; the method was immunoSEQ multiplex PCR. The table has about 24,000 clones, roughly 73% seen once. Sequencing used peripheral blood. These TCRs come from a human donor in a cohort sampled during active or convalescent COVID-19.

The V and J genes are TRBV20-1 and TRBJ2-3; 9 bases map to TRBD2. The CDR3 is 17 residues long. With 3 bases clipped from V and 1 base from J, the junction kept 11 bases outside the gene matches. CDR1 is DFQATT, CDR2 SNEGSKA, per germline (reference sequence). The chain's CDR3 is CSASPAGGYRGTDTQYF. The CDR3, as DNA: TGCAGTGCTAGTCCAGCGGGGGGTTATCGTGGCACAGATACGCAGTATTTT.

This clone came up once. This sequence joins TRBV5-1 and TRBJ2-2, with D possibly being TRBD2 (5 bases). This CDR3 spans 15 amino acids. Germline CDR1 SGHRS, CDR2 YFSETQ. Trimming stripped 2 bases from V and 2 bases from J, with 10 bases between. CDR3 DNA: TGCGCCAGCAGCTTTCGACTATCCAACACCGGGGAGCTGTTTTTT. Its protein is CASSFRLSNTGELFF.

The CDR3 nucleotides read TGCGCCAGCAGCTTGGTTCTTGATGGCGGAAAGAGCTCCTACAATGAGCAGTTCTTC. It codes for CASSLVLDGGKSSYNEQFF. The chain uses TRBV5-1 and TRBJ2-1; D gene ambiguous. The germline V gene has CDR1 SGHRS and CDR2 YFSETQ. The CDR3 sequence is 19 residues long. Trimming pared 0 bases from V and 0 bases from J, leaving 19 bases between.

This clone was seen a single time. The chain recombines TRBV10-3 with TRBJ1-2, with D tentatively TRBD1 (6 bases). Germline assignment: CDR1 ENHRY and CDR2 SYGVKD. CDR3 length: 14 residues. Trimming removed 4 bases at V and 5 bases at J, with 14 bases between. The CDR3 loop reads CAISVPGQLYGYTF. The CDR3 DNA is TGTGCCATCAGTGTCCCGGGACAACTATATGGCTACACCTTC.

A few counts support this clone. The rearrangement links TRBV3-1 (or the pseudogene TRBV3-2) to TRBJ2-2; 8 nucleotides match TRBD1. The CDR3 covers 19 residues. Germline loops: CDR1 LGHDT, CDR2 YNNKEL (reference sequence). The trim removed 0 bases at V and 6 bases at J, leaving 15 bases unmatched. The CDR3 reads CASSQDRSRDRTFPGELFF. The CDR3 DNA is TGTGCCAGCAGCCAAGATCGAAGTCGGGACAGGACATTCCCCGGGGAGCTGTTTTTT.

This chain links TRBV20-1 with TRBJ2-1; TRBD2 matches at 13 bases. V lost 3 bases, J lost 7 bases, and 6 bases stayed unmatched. Looked up from germline, CDR1 is DFQATT and CDR2 is SNEGSKA (reference sequence). There are 15 residues in the CDR3. The CDR3 loop is CSASGGLAGKNEQFF. As DNA, the CDR3 is TGCAGTGCTAGTGGGGGACTAGCGGGGAAAAATGAGCAGTTCTTC.

CDR3 in amino acids: CASSREGSSYEQYF. CDR3 bases: TGTGCCAGCAGCCGGGAGGGTAGCTCCTACGAGCAGTACTTC. The J gene is TRBJ2-7, the V gene TRBV11-3; 8 nucleotides match TRBD2. The CDR3 consists of 14 residues. CDR1 and CDR2 from the germline V gene are SGHNT and YENEEA. V lost 5 bases, J lost 0 bases, and 3 bases stayed unmatched.

The chain joins TRBV4-1 to TRBJ1-3; D may be TRBD1 (5 bases). V was trimmed by 0 bases and J by 4 bases, leaving 10 bases between them. The V gene's germline CDR1 is MGHRA and CDR2 YSYEKL. The CDR3 has 15 amino acids. DNA for the CDR3: TGCGCCAGCAGCCAAGATCCGACAGAAGGAAACACCATATATTTT. It translates to CASSQDPTEGNTIYF.

The count of this clone is one. The chain couples TRBV2 to TRBJ1-2, with 7 bases that match TRBD1. With 2 bases clipped from V and 6 bases from J, the junction kept 9 bases outside the gene matches. CDR1 is SNHLY, CDR2 FYNNEI, per germline. This CDR3 is built from 15 residues. This chain's CDR3 is CASSEYRQGGDGYTF. The CDR3 region has the DNA TGTGCCAGCAGTGAATATAGGCAGGGGGGCGATGGCTACACCTTC.

The chain links TRBV5-4 to TRBJ1-1; D gene uncertain. Germline assignment: CDR1 SGHNT and CDR2 YYREEE (reference sequence). With 0 bases removed from V and 1 base from J, the gap between germline ends came to 4 bases. This CDR3 contains 13 residues. CDR3 region: CASSLDRNTEAFF. In DNA, the CDR3 is TGTGCCAGCAGCTTGGACAGGAACACTGAAGCTTTCTTT.

The DNA of the CDR3 is TGTGCCAGTAGTCTTCAGGGGTCAGATACGCAGTATTTT. Amino acids: CASSLQGSDTQYF. The J gene is TRBJ2-3, the V gene TRBV19, with D maybe TRBD1 (6 bases). The V end lost 5 bases, the J end lost 4 bases, and 10 bases lay between the germline ends. Germline CDR1 and CDR2: LNHDA and SQIVND (reference sequence). The CDR3 is 13 amino acids.

The chain couples TRBV7-9 to TRBJ1-2; 11 bases fit TRBD1. In germline, CDR1 is SEHNR, CDR2 FQNEAQ (reference sequence). V shed 3 bases and J 6 bases; nucleotides not matched to a gene: 3. The CDR3 contains 14 residues. CDR3 coding DNA: TGTGCCAGCAGCTTCGGACAGGGGGCTGATGGCTACACCTTC. Translated, it gives CASSFGQGADGYTF.

CDR3 sequence: CAISPGGQPQHF. CDR3 bases: TGTGCCATCAGCCCAGGGGGTCAGCCCCAGCATTTT. The gene calls are TRBV10-3 and TRBJ1-5; the match to TRBD1 covers 7 bases. The ends lost 6 bases at V and 6 bases at J; junction bases unmatched: 2. CDR3 length: 12 amino acids. Per the germline V gene, CDR1 is ENHRY and CDR2 is SYGVKD.

The rearrangement joins TRBV11-2 to TRBJ1-1; 7 nucleotides agree with TRBD1. The CDR3 loop spans 16 amino acids. Looked up from germline, CDR1 is SGHAT and CDR2 is FQNNGV. J gave up 1 base and V 4 bases, and 9 bases lay outside the gene matches. The CDR3 DNA is TGTGCCAGCAGCTCAGAGACAGGGTTAAGGAACACTGAAGCTTTCTTT. This translates into CASSSETGLRNTEAFF.

This clone was seen just once. V and J are TRBV30 and TRBJ2-6; TRBD1 agrees at 8 bases. V was pared by 0 bases and J by 0 bases, with 10 bases of the junction left unmatched. The CDR3 is 19 residues long. Germline V CDR1 and CDR2: GTSNPN, SVGIG (reference sequence). This CDR3 reads CAWSVKAGQGYSGANVLTF. In DNA form, the CDR3 reads TGTGCCTGGAGTGTAAAAGCTGGACAGGGTTACTCTGGGGCCAACGTCCTGACTTTC. Full variable domain (missing parts from reference TRBV30 and TRBJ2-6): SQTIHQWPATLVQPVGSPLSLECTVEGTSNPNLYWYRQAAGRGLQLLFYSVGIGQISSEVPQNLSASRPQDRQFILSSKKLLLSDSGFYLCAWSVKAGQGYSGANVLTFGAGSRLTVL.

This clone was recorded once. The V call is TRBV28, the J call TRBJ2-2; D might be TRBD1 (6 bases). The CDR3 is made up of 15 amino acids. Per the germline V gene, CDR1 is MDHEN and CDR2 is SYDVKM. The V gene lost 6 bases and the J gene lost 0 bases, with 11 bases spanning the gap. The CDR3 loop reads CASRTRQANTGELFF. The CDR3 DNA follows: TGTGCCAGCAGAACCCGACAGGCGAACACCGGGGAGCTGTTTTTT.

The rearrangement joins TRBV12-3 or TRBV12-4 to TRBJ1-1; TRBD1 aligns across 8 bases. The CDR3 extends over 12 amino acids. J was trimmed by 10 bases and V by 5 bases; bases with no gene match: 6. This CDR3 reads CASSDHRGTAFF. The CDR3 DNA reads TGTGCCAGCAGTGACCACAGGGGGACAGCTTTCTTT.

The V and J genes are TRBV21-1 and TRBJ1-5; the D call in the table, TRBD1, was not verified against the DNA. TRBV21-1 is tagged as a pseudogene. The CDR3 runs 18 residues. The CDR3 spells CASSLGGHMANSNQPQHF. CDR3 DNA sequence: TGTGCCAGCAGCCTTGGCGGACACATGGCTAATAGCAATCAGCCCCAGCATTTT.

This clone showed up just a few times. The chain uses TRBV7-8 and TRBJ2-1, with D perhaps TRBD1 (6 bases). Trimming removed 7 bases from V and 2 bases from J, with 9 bases in between. CDR3 length: 13 residues. The V gene's germline CDR1 is SGHVS and CDR2 FQNEAQ. The CDR3 nucleotides read TGTGCCAGCACAGGGGATACCTACAATGAGCAGTTCTTC. Translation: CASTGDTYNEQFF. The full variable domain, completed using reference TRBV7-8 and TRBJ2-1, is GAGVSQSPRYKVAKRGQDVALRCDPISGHVSLFWYQQALGQGPEFLTYFQNEAQLDKSGLPSDRFFAERPEGSVSTLKIQRTQQEDSAVYLCASTGDTYNEQFFGPGTRLTVL.

J is TRBJ1-2 and V is TRBV27, with 9 nucleotides matching TRBD1. This CDR3 comprises 16 residues. CDR1 is MNHEY and CDR2 is SMNVEV in the germline V gene (reference sequence). V was clipped by 5 bases and J by 6 bases; unmatched bases: 13. DNA of the CDR3: TGTGCCAGCAGTCCGATAAACAGGGGGCGCCCCGATGGCTACACCTTC. Translation gives CASSPINRGRPDGYTF.

This clone showed up just a few times. The chain combines TRBV7-2 with TRBJ2-7, with D perhaps matching TRBD2 (6 bases). Trimming took 2 bases from V and 4 from J, leaving 9 bases between them. The CDR3 spans 13 residues. Germline V lookup: CDR1 SGHTA, CDR2 FQGNSA. The CDR3 region is CASSLLAWYEQYF. As DNA, the CDR3 is TGTGCCAGCAGCTTACTAGCGTGGTACGAGCAGTACTTC.

The V call is TRBV4-1, the J call TRBJ1-4; 8 nucleotides match TRBD1. This CDR3 region has 14 residues. Germline loops: CDR1 MGHRA, CDR2 YSYEKL. J lost 7 bases, V lost 4 bases, and 5 bases had no gene match. For the CDR3, the DNA is TGCGCCAGCAGCCTCCGACAGGGGAGTGAAAAACTGTTTTTT. As protein: CASSLRQGSEKLFF.

This clone was seen just once. The chain links TRBV19 to TRBJ1-1, with TRBD1 identical over 7 bases. V shed 5 bases and J 1 base; nucleotides not matched to a gene: 4. CDR1 and CDR2 from the germline V gene are LNHDA and SQIVND (reference sequence). The CDR3 loop spans 14 amino acids. The CDR3: CASSLDRRNTEAFF. CDR3 in DNA: TGTGCCAGTAGTTTGGACAGGCGGAACACTGAAGCTTTCTTT.

This clone was seen once. The DNA of the CDR3 is TGTGCCAGTAGTATAGACCCGGACCGGAGGAGGAAACTGTTTTTT. Its protein is CASSIDPDRRRKLFF. The rearrangement uses TRBV19 and TRBJ1-4, with D uncertain. Trimming cost V 0 bases and J 11 bases, with 16 bases left between them. The CDR3 spans 15 residues. Germline lookup yields CDR1 LNHDA and CDR2 SQIVND (reference sequence).

The chain is built from TRBV6-5 and TRBJ2-1; 8 nucleotides line up with TRBD2. The CDR3 contains 14 residues. From germline, CDR1 is MNHEY and CDR2 SVGAGI. V lost 6 bases to trimming and J lost 10 bases; unmatched junction nucleotides: 11. Here the CDR3 DNA reads TGTGCCAGCAGCTCGGGACTAGGCCCCCAGGAGCAGTTCTTC. Its translation: CASSSGLGPQEQFF.

The chain carries TRBV6-5 and TRBJ2-7; D gene uncertain. CDR1 is MNHEY and CDR2 is SVGAGI in the germline V gene. Trimming took off 1 base at V and 4 bases at J, with 2 bases between the two ends. The CDR3 covers 11 residues. The CDR3 DNA follows: TGTGCCAGCAGTTACTTATACGAGCAGTACTTC. Translating gives CASSYLYEQYF.

This clone has just one count. The gene calls are TRBV5-1 and TRBJ2-1, with D possibly being TRBD2 (5 bases). The germline gives CDR1 SGHRS, CDR2 YFSETQ. The V end lost 1 base, the J end lost 0 bases, and 8 bases lay between the germline ends. The CDR3 has 15 residues. The CDR3 region is CASSLIRGSYNEQFF. The CDR3 bases are TGCGCCAGCAGCTTGATACGGGGCTCCTACAATGAGCAGTTCTTC.

This clone is a singleton in its sample. The V and J genes are TRBV5-1 and TRBJ1-2; 9 positions match TRBD1. The CDR3 is 14 amino acids. CDR1 is SGHRS and CDR2 is YFSETQ in the germline V gene. The trim removed 4 bases at V and 8 bases at J, leaving 9 bases unmatched. CDR3 loop: CASSPLDRGGGYTF. The CDR3 DNA reads as TGCGCCAGCAGCCCCTTAGACAGGGGGGGAGGCTACACCTTC. The full variable domain, in which reference TRBV5-1 and TRBJ1-2 provide the parts outside the CDR3, is KAGVTQTPRYLIKTRGQQVTLSCSPISGHRSVSWYQQTPGQGLQFLFEYFSETQRNKGNFPGRFSGRQFSNSRSEMNVSTLELGDSALYLCASSPLDRGGGYTFGSGTRLTVV.

The chain couples TRBV15 to TRBJ2-4, with a possible D match to TRBD2 (6 bases). This CDR3 contains 15 residues. Germline lookup yields CDR1 LNHNV and CDR2 YYDKDF (reference sequence). The germline V and J ends were trimmed by 5 bases and 0 bases, with 11 bases remaining between them. As DNA, the CDR3 is TGTGCCACCAGCCGGGACTCTCTAGCCAAAAACATTCAGTACTTC. Amino acid sequence: CATSRDSLAKNIQYF.

This chain uses TRBV30 with TRBJ1-1; 10 bases agree with TRBD1. Germline CDR1 and CDR2: GTSNPN and SVGIG (reference sequence). V dropped 7 bases and J dropped 8; count of bases not matched to a gene: 10. The CDR3 runs 13 residues. The CDR3 reads CASAGTGASEAFF. As DNA, the CDR3 is TGTGCCTCTGCCGGGACAGGGGCTTCGGAAGCTTTCTTT.